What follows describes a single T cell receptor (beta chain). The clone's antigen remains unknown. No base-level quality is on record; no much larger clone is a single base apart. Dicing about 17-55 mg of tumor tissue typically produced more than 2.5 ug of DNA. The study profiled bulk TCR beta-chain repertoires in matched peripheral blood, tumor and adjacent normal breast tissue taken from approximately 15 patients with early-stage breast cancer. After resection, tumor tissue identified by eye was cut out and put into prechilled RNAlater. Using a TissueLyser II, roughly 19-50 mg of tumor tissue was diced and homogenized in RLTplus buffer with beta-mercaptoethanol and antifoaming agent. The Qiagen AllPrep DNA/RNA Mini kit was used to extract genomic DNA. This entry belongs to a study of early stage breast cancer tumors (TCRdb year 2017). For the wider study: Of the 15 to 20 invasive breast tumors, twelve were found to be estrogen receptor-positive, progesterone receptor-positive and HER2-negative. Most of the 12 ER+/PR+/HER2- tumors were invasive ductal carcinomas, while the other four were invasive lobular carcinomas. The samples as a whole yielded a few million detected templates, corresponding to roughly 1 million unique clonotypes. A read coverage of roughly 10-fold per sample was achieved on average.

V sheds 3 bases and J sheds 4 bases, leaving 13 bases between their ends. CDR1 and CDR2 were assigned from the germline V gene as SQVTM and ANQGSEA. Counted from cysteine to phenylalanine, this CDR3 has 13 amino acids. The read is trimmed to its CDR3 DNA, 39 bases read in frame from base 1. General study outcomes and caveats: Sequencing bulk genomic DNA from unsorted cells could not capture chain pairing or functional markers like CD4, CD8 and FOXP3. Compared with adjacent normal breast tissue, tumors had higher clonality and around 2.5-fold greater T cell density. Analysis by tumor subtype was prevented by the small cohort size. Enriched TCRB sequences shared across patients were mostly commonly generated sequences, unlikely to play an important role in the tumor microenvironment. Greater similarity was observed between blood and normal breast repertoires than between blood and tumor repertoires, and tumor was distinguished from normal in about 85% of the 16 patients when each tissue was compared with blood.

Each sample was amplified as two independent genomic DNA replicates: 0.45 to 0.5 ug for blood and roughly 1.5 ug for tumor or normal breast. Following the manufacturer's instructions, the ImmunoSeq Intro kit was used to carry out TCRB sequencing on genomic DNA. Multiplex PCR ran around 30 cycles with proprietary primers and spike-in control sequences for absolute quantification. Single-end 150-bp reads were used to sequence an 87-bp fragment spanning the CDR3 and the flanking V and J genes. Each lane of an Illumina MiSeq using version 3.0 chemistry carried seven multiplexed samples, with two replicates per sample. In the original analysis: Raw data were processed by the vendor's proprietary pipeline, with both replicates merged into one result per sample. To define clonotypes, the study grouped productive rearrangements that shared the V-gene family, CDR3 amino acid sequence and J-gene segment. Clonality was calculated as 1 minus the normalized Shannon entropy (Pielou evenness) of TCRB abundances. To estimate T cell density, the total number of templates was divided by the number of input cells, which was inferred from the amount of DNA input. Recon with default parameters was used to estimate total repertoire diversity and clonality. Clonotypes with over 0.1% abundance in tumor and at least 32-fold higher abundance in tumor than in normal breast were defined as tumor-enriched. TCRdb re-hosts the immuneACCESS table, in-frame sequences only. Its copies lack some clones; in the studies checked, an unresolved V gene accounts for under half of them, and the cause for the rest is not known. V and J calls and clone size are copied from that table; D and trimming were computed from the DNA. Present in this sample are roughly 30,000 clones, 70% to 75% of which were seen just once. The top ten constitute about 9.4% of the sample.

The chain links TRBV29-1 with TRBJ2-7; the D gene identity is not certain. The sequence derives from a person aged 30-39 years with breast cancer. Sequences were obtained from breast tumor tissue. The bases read TGCAGCGTTGAGCCATTTAGTGGGTACGAGCAGTACTTC. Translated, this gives CSVEPFSGYEQYF.